Below are 12 T cell receptor beta chains sequenced from a single sample in a study of T cells expressing NK-cell markers. TCRdb reprocessed the 5' RACE reads and reports one entry per CDR3 protein, with no DNA. There are about 260,000 distinct CDR3 sequences in the sample, with around 0.42% held by the top ten. The sample consisted of blood T cells: a sorted CD56 or NKG2C T cell subset, CD4+ or CD8+ T cells, or bulk PBMC T cells (not recorded which). The receptor set was obtained from a man aged 18 to 35 in good health.

The chain couples TRBV12-3 or TRBV12-4 to TRBJ2-3; the D call from TCRdb, TRBD2, cannot be confirmed without DNA. The CDR3 contains 16 residues. The CDR3 region is CASSYPQRERRDTQYF.

J is TRBJ2-2 and V is TRBV6-6; the D call of TRBD1 rests on TCRdb alone, since no DNA is present to check it. This CDR3 contains 11 residues. Germline V gene data show CDR1 as MNHNY and CDR2 as SVGAGI (reference sequence). This CDR3 reads CASRRGGELFF.

V is TRBV12-3 or TRBV12-4 and J is TRBJ2-1; TCRdb selects TRBD2, and the lack of DNA leaves this call unchecked. The CDR3 is 20 amino acids. Here the CDR3 reads CASSMGLAGVTLSQLNEQFF.

The V call is TRBV9, the J call TRBJ2-7; TCRdb calls TRBD1, which cannot be checked without DNA. This CDR3 has 16 residues. Germline loops: CDR1 SGDLS, CDR2 YYNGEE. CDR3 sequence reads: CASSVEGGGRGHEQYF. Together with reference TRBV9 and TRBJ2-7, the CDR3 gives the full variable domain: DSGVTQTPKHLITATGQRVTLRCSPRSGDLSVYWYQQSLDQGLQFLIQYYNGEERAKGNILERFSAQQFPDLHSELNLSSLELGDSALYFCASSVEGGGRGHEQYFGPGTRLTVT.

This chain links TRBV21-1 with TRBJ2-3; TCRdb's D call, TRBD2, is unchecked because there is no DNA. TRBV21-1 is annotated as a pseudogene. The CDR3 sequence is 19 residues long. CDR3 residues: CASRPVASGRGGDRYTQYF.

The chain has TRBV6-1 and TRBJ1-4. The CDR3 runs 12 residues. Germline-derived CDR1 and CDR2 are MNHNS and SASEGT. CDR3 amino acids: CASTNRNEKLFF.

The CDR3 loop is CSAPLAGRHEQYF. The rearrangement links TRBV20-1 to TRBJ2-7; TCRdb indicates TRBD2, and absent DNA this call remains unverified. The CDR3 loop spans 13 amino acids. Germline V lookup: CDR1 DFQATT, CDR2 SNEGSKA (reference sequence).

This chain uses TRBV12-3 or TRBV12-4 with TRBJ1-2; TCRdb proposes TRBD1, but this gene call is untestable without DNA. The CDR3 runs to 15 residues. CDR3 sequence: CASSTSPREPGGYTF.

This rearrangement joins TRBV27 to TRBJ1-2; TCRdb's D call of TRBD1 is untestable without DNA. Germline CDR1 MNHEY, CDR2 SMNVEV (reference sequence). The CDR3 consists of 16 residues. CDR3 region: CASKGVRGVSNYGYTF.

The chain joins TRBV10-3 to TRBJ2-3. The CDR3 contains 14 residues. Germline CDR1 is ENHRY and CDR2 is SYGVKD. The CDR3 region is CAIRDSLLVDTQYF.

This rearrangement joins TRBV2 to TRBJ2-1; TCRdb's D call of TRBD1 is untestable without DNA. Germline CDR1 SNHLY, CDR2 FYNNEI. This CDR3 is 16 amino acids long. This CDR3 is CASRRGIRPSYNEQFF.

V and J are TRBV10-3 and TRBJ2-3; absent DNA, TCRdb's TRBD2 call cannot be checked. Germline V CDR1 and CDR2: ENHRY, SYGVKD. This CDR3 has 13 amino acids. The CDR3 spells CAISDGTTDTQYF.